Sequencing of this T cell receptor beta chain was carried out in a study of blood T cell repertoires in COVID-19. Study background: PBMCs, B-cell-depleted T cells, or T cells provided the cDNA or gDNA that made up the material.

The CDR3 is made up of 12 amino acids. Germline lookup yields CDR1 SGHNT and CDR2 YYREEE (reference sequence). V was cut by 3 bases and J by 10 bases, with 13 bases left in between. Original analysis: Amplification from reference gene primers served as the basis for estimated nucleated cell counts. TCRdb keeps only in-frame clones here, not all; method: immunoSEQ multiplex PCR. D and trimming were read from the DNA, whereas the V and J calls and clone size are those reported in that table. The sample includes 250,000 to 300,000 clones, around 86% of them seen just once. The chain carries TRBV5-4 and TRBJ1-1; D not resolved. The receptor was derived from a man in his fifties or sixties with acute or convalescent COVID-19. The sample was peripheral blood. CDR3 residues: CASSWGGEGAFF. The DNA for the CDR3 is TGTGCCAGCAGCTGGGGAGGTGAGGGAGCTTTCTTT.